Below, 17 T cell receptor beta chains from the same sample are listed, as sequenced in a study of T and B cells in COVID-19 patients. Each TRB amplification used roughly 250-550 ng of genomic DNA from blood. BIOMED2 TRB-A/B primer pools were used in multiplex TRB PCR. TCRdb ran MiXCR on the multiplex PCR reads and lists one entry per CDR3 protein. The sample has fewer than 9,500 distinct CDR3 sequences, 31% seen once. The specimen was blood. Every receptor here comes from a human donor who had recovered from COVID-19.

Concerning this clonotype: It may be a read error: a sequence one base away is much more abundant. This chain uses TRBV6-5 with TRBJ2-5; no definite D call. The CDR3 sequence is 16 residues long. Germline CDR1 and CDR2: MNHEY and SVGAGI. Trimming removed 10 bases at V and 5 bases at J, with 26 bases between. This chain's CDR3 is CANNKGPAEHGETQYF. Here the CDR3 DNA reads TGTGCCAACAACAAAGGACCCGCTGAACATGGGGAGACCCAGTACTTC.

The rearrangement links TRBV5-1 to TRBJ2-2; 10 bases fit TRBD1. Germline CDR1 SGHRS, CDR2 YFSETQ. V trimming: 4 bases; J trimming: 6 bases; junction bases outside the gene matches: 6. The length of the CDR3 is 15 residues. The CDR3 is CASSTGQGEAGELFF. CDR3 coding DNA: TGCGCCAGCAGCACAGGACAGGGGGAGGCCGGGGAGCTGTTTTTT.

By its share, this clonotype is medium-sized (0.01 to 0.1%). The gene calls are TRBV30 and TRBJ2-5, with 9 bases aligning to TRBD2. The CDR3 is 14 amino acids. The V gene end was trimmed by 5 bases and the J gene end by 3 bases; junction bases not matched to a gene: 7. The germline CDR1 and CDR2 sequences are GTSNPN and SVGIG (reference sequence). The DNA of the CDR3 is TGTGCCTGGGCATTTAGCGGGGGAAAAGAGACCCAGTACTTC. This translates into CAWAFSGGKETQYF. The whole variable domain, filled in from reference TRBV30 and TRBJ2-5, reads SQTIHQWPATLVQPVGSPLSLECTVEGTSNPNLYWYRQAAGRGLQLLFYSVGIGQISSEVPQNLSASRPQDRQFILSSKKLLLSDSGFYLCAWAFSGGKETQYFGPGTRLLVL.

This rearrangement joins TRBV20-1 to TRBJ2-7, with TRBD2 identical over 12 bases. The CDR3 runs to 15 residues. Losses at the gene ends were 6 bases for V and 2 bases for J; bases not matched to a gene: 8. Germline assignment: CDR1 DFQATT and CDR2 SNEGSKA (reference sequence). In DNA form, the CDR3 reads TGCAGTGCCCGAATTTCTAGCGGGGGGGCCTACGAGCAGTACTTC. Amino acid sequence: CSARISSGGAYEQYF.

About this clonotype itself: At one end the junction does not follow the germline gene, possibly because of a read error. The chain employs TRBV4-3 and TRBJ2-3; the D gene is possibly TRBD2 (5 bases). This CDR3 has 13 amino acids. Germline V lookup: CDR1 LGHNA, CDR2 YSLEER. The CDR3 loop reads CASSLGNSDTQYF. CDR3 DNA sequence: TGTGCCAGCAGCCTCGGGAACTCAGATACGCAGTATTTT.

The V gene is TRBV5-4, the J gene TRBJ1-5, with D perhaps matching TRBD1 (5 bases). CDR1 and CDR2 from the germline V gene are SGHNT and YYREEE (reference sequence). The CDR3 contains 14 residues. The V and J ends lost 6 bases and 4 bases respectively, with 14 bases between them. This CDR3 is CASTPAGSNQPQHF. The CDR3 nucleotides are TGTGCCAGCACCCCGGCAGGGTCGAATCAGCCCCAGCATTTT.

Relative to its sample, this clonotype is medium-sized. The CDR3, as DNA: TGTGCCAGCACCTACAGGGACACCGGGGAGCTGTTTTTT. This gives the protein CASTYRDTGELFF. The chain employs TRBV6-5 and TRBJ2-2; D possibly corresponds to TRBD1 (6 bases). Germline V lookup: CDR1 MNHEY, CDR2 SVGAGI. This CDR3 is built from 13 residues. V was cut by 7 bases and J by 3 bases, with 9 bases left in between.

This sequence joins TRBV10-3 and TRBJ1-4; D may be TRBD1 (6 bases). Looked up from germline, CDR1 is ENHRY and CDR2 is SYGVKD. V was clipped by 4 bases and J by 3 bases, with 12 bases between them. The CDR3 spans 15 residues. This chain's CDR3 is CAISGRQAPNEKLFF. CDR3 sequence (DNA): TGTGCCATCAGTGGTCGACAGGCTCCTAATGAAAAACTGTTTTTT.

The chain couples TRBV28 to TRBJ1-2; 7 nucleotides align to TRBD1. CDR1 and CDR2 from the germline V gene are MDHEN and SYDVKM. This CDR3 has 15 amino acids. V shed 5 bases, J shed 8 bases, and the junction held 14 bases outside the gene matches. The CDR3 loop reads CASSTTTPTGWGYTF. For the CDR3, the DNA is TGTGCCAGCAGTACCACAACCCCGACAGGGTGGGGCTACACCTTC.

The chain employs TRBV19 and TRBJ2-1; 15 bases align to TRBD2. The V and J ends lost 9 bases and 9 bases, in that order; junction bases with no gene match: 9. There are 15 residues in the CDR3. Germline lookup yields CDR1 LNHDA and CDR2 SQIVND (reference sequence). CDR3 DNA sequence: TGTGCCAGCTTACCGCCGGGACTAGCGGGGGGTGAGCAGTTCTTC. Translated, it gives CASLPPGLAGGEQFF. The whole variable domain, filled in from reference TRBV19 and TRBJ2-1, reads DGGITQSPKYLFRKEGQNVTLSCEQNLNHDAMYWYRQDPGQGLRLIYYSQIVNDFQKGDIAEGYSVSREKKESFPLTVTSAQKNPTAFYLCASLPPGLAGGEQFFGPGTRLTVL.

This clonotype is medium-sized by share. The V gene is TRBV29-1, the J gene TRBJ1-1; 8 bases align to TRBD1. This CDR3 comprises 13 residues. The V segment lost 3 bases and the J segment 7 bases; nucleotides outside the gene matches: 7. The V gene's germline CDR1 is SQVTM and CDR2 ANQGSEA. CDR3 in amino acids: CSVDRGLGNEAFF. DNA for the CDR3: TGCAGCGTTGACAGGGGGCTGGGGAATGAAGCTTTCTTT.

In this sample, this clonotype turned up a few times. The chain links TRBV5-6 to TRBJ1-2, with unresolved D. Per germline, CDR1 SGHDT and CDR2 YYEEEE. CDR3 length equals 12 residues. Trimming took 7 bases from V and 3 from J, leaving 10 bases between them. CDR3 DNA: TGTGCCAGCCGGAGAAGGGACTATGGCTACACCTTC. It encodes CASRRRDYGYTF.

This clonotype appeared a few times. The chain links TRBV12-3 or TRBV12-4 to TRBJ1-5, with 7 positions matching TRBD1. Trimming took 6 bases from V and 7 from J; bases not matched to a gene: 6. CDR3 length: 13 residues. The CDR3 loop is CASSPDREQPQHF. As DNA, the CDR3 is TGTGCCAGCAGCCCTGACAGGGAGCAGCCCCAGCATTTT.

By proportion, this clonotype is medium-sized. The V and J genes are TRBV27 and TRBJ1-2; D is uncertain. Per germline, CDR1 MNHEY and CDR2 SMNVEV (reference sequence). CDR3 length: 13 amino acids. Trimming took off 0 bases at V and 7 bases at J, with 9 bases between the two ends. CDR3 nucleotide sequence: TGTGCCAGCAGTTTATCGCTTCTCAGTGGCTACACCTTC. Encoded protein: CASSLSLLSGYTF.

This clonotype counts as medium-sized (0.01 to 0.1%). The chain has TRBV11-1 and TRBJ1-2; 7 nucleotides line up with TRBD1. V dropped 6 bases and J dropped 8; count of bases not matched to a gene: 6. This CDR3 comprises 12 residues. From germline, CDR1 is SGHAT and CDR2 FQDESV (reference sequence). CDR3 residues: CASRGDRDGYTF. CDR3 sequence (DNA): TGTGCCAGCAGGGGGGACAGAGACGGCTACACCTTC.

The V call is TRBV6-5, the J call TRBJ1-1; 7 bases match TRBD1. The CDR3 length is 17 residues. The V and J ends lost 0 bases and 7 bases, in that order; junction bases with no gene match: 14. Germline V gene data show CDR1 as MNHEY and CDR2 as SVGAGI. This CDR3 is CASSYSPWGGGADEAFF. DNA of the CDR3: TGTGCCAGCAGTTACTCTCCCTGGGGAGGGGGCGCGGATGAAGCTTTCTTT.

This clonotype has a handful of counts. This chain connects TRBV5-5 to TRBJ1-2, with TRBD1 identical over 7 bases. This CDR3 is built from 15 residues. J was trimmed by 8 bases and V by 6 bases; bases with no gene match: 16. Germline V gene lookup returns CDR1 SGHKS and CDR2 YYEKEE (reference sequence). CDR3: CASTYAGRGNLGYTF. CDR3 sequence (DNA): TGTGCCAGCACCTACGCCGGCAGGGGGAATTTAGGCTACACCTTC.